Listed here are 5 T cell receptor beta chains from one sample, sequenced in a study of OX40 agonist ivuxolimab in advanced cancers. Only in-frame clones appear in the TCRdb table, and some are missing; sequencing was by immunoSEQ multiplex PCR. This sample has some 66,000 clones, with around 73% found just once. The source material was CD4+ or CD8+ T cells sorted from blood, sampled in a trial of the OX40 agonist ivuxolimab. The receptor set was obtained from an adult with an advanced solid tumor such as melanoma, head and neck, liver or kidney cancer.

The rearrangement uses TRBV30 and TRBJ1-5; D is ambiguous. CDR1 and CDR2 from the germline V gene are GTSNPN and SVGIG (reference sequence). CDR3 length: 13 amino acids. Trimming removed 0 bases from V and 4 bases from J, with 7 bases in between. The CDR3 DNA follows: TGTGCCTGGAGTGTAGACGGGAATCAGCCCCAGCATTTT. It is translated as CAWSVDGNQPQHF. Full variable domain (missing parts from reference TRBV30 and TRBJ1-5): SQTIHQWPATLVQPVGSPLSLECTVEGTSNPNLYWYRQAAGRGLQLLFYSVGIGQISSEVPQNLSASRPQDRQFILSSKKLLLSDSGFYLCAWSVDGNQPQHFGDGTRLSIL.

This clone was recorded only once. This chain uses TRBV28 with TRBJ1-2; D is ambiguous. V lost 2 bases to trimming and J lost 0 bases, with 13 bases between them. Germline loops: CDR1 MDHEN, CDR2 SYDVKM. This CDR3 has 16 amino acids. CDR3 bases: TGTGCCAGCAGTTTAATATCGCGTTTAGCTAACTATGGCTACACCTTC. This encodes CASSLISRLANYGYTF.

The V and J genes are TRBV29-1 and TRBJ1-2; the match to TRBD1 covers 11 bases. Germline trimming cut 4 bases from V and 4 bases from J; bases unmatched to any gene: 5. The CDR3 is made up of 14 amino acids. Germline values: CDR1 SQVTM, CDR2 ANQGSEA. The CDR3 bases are TGCAGCGTTGGGATGGGACAGGGGGTCTATGGCTACACCTTC. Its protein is CSVGMGQGVYGYTF.

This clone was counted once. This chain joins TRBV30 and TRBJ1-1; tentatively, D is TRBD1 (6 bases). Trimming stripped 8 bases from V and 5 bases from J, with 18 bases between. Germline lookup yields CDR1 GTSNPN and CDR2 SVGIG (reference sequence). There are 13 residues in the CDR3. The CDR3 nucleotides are TGTGCCACCGCGAGGGGGGCCAGGACTGAAGCTTTCTTT. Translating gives CATARGARTEAFF.

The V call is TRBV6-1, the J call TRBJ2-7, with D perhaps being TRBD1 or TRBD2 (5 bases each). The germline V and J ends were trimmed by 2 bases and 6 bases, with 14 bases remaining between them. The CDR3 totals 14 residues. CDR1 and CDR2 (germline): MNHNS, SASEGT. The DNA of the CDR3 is TGTGCCAGCAGTGAACCCGGGACGGCCGCCGAGCAGTACTTC. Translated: CASSEPGTAAEQYF.